Included here is one T cell receptor (beta chain) sequence, with context. A few counts support this clone. This receptor's antigen is unknown. Base qualities are not provided; no much larger clone lies one nucleotide away. This sample stems from a study of cytomegalovirus exposure and HLA in healthy donors (dated by TCRdb to about 2017). Some background on the complete study: An earlier analysis of 587 of the donors reported roughly 300 Gb of sequence data and 95 million to 130 million unique TCR beta sequences obtained from 180 million or so T cells. About 280 gigabases of sequencing data and 70 million to 100 million unique TCR sequences were included in an early release covering roughly 600 HLA-typed donors. Of the roughly 400 genotyped donors, about 84% fell in the genetic ancestry cluster associated with self-reported Caucasian donors. The aim of the study was to test whether cataloging public T cell receptors could identify signatures of past pathogen exposure. The T cell repertoires of 550 to 850 subjects were profiled by immunosequencing and related to cytomegalovirus serostatus. A separate validation cohort of roughly 130 different subjects was used in addition to the approximately 670-subject first cohort. The study combined high-throughput TCR immunosequencing, statistical association of individual TCRs with disease status, and machine learning to predict cytomegalovirus infection status. A later analysis re-analyzed previously published TCR beta repertoires from approximately 670 donors and added high-resolution HLA genotyping to study TCR occurrence patterns. In the later analysis, no new phenotypic data were used to find candidate immune exposures; instead, reliance was placed on TCR beta sequences and their occurrence across donors. To decide whether each TCR beta V gene segment behaved as functional or pseudogenic, an earlier analysis of fewer than 750 of the donors relied on high-throughput TCR beta sequencing. Donor age, sex, ethnicity and CMV serostatus were compiled together with the repertoire data. Genome-wide SNP genotypes for about 55% of the 666 donors were used in a later genetic analysis, which treated that subset as a discovery cohort. All discovery cohort repertoires had been generated using a single sequencing platform. HLA typing covered class I and class II loci at four-digit resolution. Typing coverage varied by locus: roughly 629-630 donors for A, B, C, DRB1 and DQB1; approximately 500 for DQA1; 606 for DPA1; approximately 450 for DPB1. Because of strong linkage in the cohort, five DR-DQ haplotypes were treated as single units for association and clustering. Among 398 genotyped donors of the cohort, an average of about 220,000 unique TCR beta nucleotide sequences was sequenced per donor, of which about 18% were non-productive. What the research found in general, with its limitations: A later analysis reported that several top co-occurrence clusters appeared linked to parvovirus B19, influenza, CMV and Epstein-Barr virus. Assigning TCR associations to individual alleles was difficult when HLA alleles, especially DR and DQ, strongly co-occurred. A few of the identified cytomegalovirus-associated TCR beta chains were confirmed in vitro to be specific for cytomegalovirus antigens. Sequencing depth was assumed to be roughly uniform across donors in the presence/absence analyses, though that assumption may not hold. According to the authors, the approach could potentially be generalized to other disease states and immunological phenotypes. The study gave a list of 150 to 200 TCR beta chains associated with cytomegalovirus. In a later analysis, HLA-associated TCR beta chains were found to be more clonally expanded and to have lower generation probabilities than equally common non-associated chains. The classifier was reported to diagnose cytomegalovirus status with high specificity and sensitivity in both the original cohort and the validation cohort. Most CMV-associated TCR beta chains appeared to be HLA-restricted in a later analysis, and the HLA associations seemed to be driven largely by CMV exposure. At a false discovery rate of 0.05, a later analysis linked 16,951 TCR beta sequences to specific HLA alleles. The sequencing pipeline was judged likely to have produced a cluster of highly shared sequence variants as a technical artifact. The only immune exposure information available for the cohort was CMV serostatus. Because the 87-base-pair reads could not distinguish some IMGT-functional V segments, including TRBV6-2 and TRBV6-3, those segments were excluded. Across donors, most TCR sequences were observed very rarely, whereas some public TCRs were present in many individuals. A further reported finding was that TCR beta sequences accurately predicted the HLA-A and HLA-B alleles for most subjects in the first cohort. According to a later analysis, TCR association rates differed among HLA loci, with DRB1 alleles showing the most associated TCRs and HLA-C alleles showing the fewest. In a later genetic analysis, fewer N-insertions in productive TCRs were reported among donors in an Asian-associated ancestry cluster than the roughly 700-donor mean. In a later genetic analysis, a missense DCLRE1C variant was associated with V-gene and J-gene trimming of TCR beta chains, and the association was replicated in an independent cohort. Linkage disequilibrium might explain the correlated functional status among segregating V segments, but an unknown experimental factor could not be ruled out. HLA typing was unavailable for some donors at each locus, so association tests used only the typed subset. In an earlier analysis of approximately 590 of the donors, most TCR beta V segments were observed in productive rearrangements about 87% or about 30% of the time, broadly matching IMGT annotations. The earlier analysis of nearly 600 of the donors excluded approximately 15 rarely observed V segments, including chromosome 9 orphons, because counts were too low. Only TCR beta chains were sequenced in this cohort, and the absence of alpha or paired-chain data limited detectable features.

To prepare the library, the immunoSEQ multiplex PCR assay was applied. For the multiplex PCR, a mixture combining 60 forward primers for TCR Vbeta segments and 13 reverse primers for TCR Jbeta segments was used. The CDR3 region of rearranged TCR beta genes was amplified from genomic DNA with a multiplex PCR assay. On the Illumina HiSeq System, the amplified TCR beta libraries were sequenced as 87-base-pair reads. Concerning the study's data processing: Across the 500 to 750 repertoires, a later analysis counted 78 million or so unique TCR beta chains, about 10 million of which were shared by at least two donors. A nearest-neighbor algorithm error-corrected the raw reads and collapsed the reads into unique sequences, merging closely related sequences to remove PCR and sequencing errors. Alignment of CDR3 sequences to IMGT reference sequences was used to assign V, D and J gene segments. For a sequence to be retained, a match of at least six nucleotides to both a V gene segment and a J gene segment was required. Rearrangements were classified as productive when the CDR3 lacked stop codons and remained in frame with V and J, and all other rearrangements were classified as non-productive. CDR3 was defined according to IMGT convention as the region running from the second conserved V-encoded cysteine to the conserved J-encoded phenylalanine. The earlier analysis of some 550 of the donors excluded any sequence lacking an unambiguous match to a single V gene segment. In an earlier analysis of 587 of the donors, V segments were called functional above 56.7% productive rearrangements and were called segregating when the between-donor standard deviation exceeded 5%. A statistical classification framework was developed to diagnose cytomegalovirus status using the catalog of TCR beta chain sequences. In a later analysis, TCR nucleotide sequences were compared against IMGT/GENE-DB human TR gene sequences so that V and J genes could be assigned. Using the TCRdist pipeline, a later analysis assigned CDR3 sequences along with most-parsimonious VDJ recombination scenarios. In a later analysis, each TCR beta chain was defined by its CDR3 amino acid sequence together with its V-gene family, and reads without a unique V-gene family were excluded. As a way to deal with suspected cross-contamination and a sequencing artifact, a later analysis dropped more than 500 nucleotide sequences that were highly shared and had low generation probability. In a later analysis, a clonal expansion index for each public chain was calculated from normalized within-repertoire ranks of inferred template counts. In a later analysis, generation probabilities were computed with a VDJ recombination model fitted to out-of-frame rearrangements, and the resulting probabilities were checked against IGoR. A later analysis scored TCR-TCR, TCR-HLA and TCR-CMV co-occurrence with hypergeometric tests, applying a repertoire-size bias correction to TCR pairs. False discovery rates were estimated in a later analysis by permuting HLA or CMV assignments 20 times. In a later analysis, co-occurring TCRs were grouped using DBSCAN, with TCRdist sequence similarity added in when clustering inside HLA-allele-positive subsets. Co-occurrence clustering excluded repertoires with fewer than 30,000 or more than 120,000 public chains, plus five with anomalous nucleotide sharing. TCRdb carries this immuneACCESS record with in-frame sequences only. Its versions omit some clonotypes, under half of them owing to an unresolved V gene in the studies checked, with the rest unexplained. That table gives V, J and clone size, and the DNA gave D and trimming. The sample yields roughly 120,000 clones; almost 70% were counted once. Together, the top ten hold roughly 8.7% of the sample.

The cohort consisted of 600 to 700 healthy bone marrow donors. At the time of sampling, all cohort members were nominally healthy, though unrecorded immune exposures were likely present. The donor was CMV seropositive and belonged to the group of more than 250 seropositive cohort members. A peripheral blood sample was provided by each donor, and peripheral blood mononuclear cells were used for TCR beta sequencing. Genomic DNA was extracted from the blood cell samples with the Qiagen DNeasy Blood Extraction Kit. Reading from cysteine to phenylalanine, the CDR3 counts 17 amino acids. Only the CDR3 DNA stays, 51 bases, in frame from base 1. At the junction V is shortened by 2 bases and J by 3 bases, with 17 bases in between. According to the germline V gene, CDR1 reads MGHDK and CDR2 reads SYGVNS.

The source is a man younger than 40 in good health and CMV-seropositive. Sequenced sample: PBMCs. The rearrangement combines TRBV25-1 with TRBJ1-3, with a tentative D gene TRBD1 over 6 matching bases. The CDR3 amino acid sequence is: CASSEPPKTGRGNTIYF. The DNA is as follows: TGTGCCAGCAGTGAACCCCCGAAGACAGGACGTGGAAACACCATATATTTT.